This T cell receptor (beta chain) was identified in a study of control samples from healthy donors and cancer patients. Sequencing used immunoSEQ multiplex PCR; TCRdb keeps in-frame clones, though not all of them. The repertoire has about 190,000 clones, roughly nine tenths of them found once; the top ten carry 1.5% to 2%. This CDR3 spans 15 amino acids. The V gene lost 1 base and the J gene lost 2 bases, with 12 bases spanning the gap. CDR1 LGHDT and CDR2 YNNKEL come from the germline V gene (reference sequence). The TCR comes from a young man in good health. This chain joins TRBV3-1 (or the pseudogene TRBV3-2) and TRBJ2-7, with D possibly matching TRBD2 (6 bases). The sequenced sample consisted of blood. This CDR3 is CASSQAGVGPYEQYF. CDR3 coding DNA: TGTGCCAGCAGCCAAGCGGGGGTCGGTCCCTACGAGCAGTACTTC.